These T cell receptor beta chains were read from a single sample in a study of molecular identifiers for immune sequencing clone quantification. TCRdb itself ran the PCR reads through MiXCR, one entry per CDR3 protein. Among under 800,000 distinct CDR3 sequences listed, around 25% were seen once. The sample comprised naive CD8+ T cells from blood, with Jurkat cell RNA spiked in. These receptors originate from a human donor in good health. Some libraries in this study had Jurkat cell RNA spiked in. Each CDR3 is given with its conserved first and last residue. D genes are given only for firm matches. The size of a clone is reported for some rows only, either as once, few or many, or as a class for expanded clones.

v_call: TRBV12-3/TRBV12-4
d_call: TRBD2
clone_size: -
j_call: TRBJ2-1
cdr3_aa: CASSPQTSGGDNEQFF
cdr3_nt: TGTGCCAGCAGTCCACAGACTAGCGGGGGAGACAATGAGCAGTTCTTC

v_call: TRBV6-2/TRBV6-3
d_call: -
clone_size: many
j_call: TRBJ2-3
cdr3_aa: CASSYFADTQYF
cdr3_nt: TGTGCCAGCAGTTACTTCGCAGATACGCAGTATTTT

v_call: TRBV19
d_call: TRBD1
clone_size: few
j_call: TRBJ2-2
cdr3_aa: CATSTGGGLAGELFF
cdr3_nt: TGTGCCACCTCCACAGGGGGCGGTTTGGCCGGGGAGCTGTTTTTT

v_call: TRBV10-3
d_call: TRBD1
clone_size: few
j_call: TRBJ2-1
cdr3_aa: CAISESGQGPYNEQFF
cdr3_nt: TGTGCCATCAGTGAGTCCGGACAGGGTCCCTACAATGAGCAGTTCTTC

v_call: TRBV29-1
d_call: TRBD2
clone_size: -
j_call: TRBJ2-7
cdr3_aa: CSVSYGGLNSYEQYF
cdr3_nt: TGCAGCGTAAGTTACGGGGGACTAAACTCCTACGAGCAGTACTTC

v_call: TRBV28
d_call: TRBD1
clone_size: -
j_call: TRBJ1-5
cdr3_aa: CASSLGQRNPPPHF
cdr3_nt: TGTGCCAGCAGCTTGGGACAGCGCAATCCGCCCCCGCATTTT

v_call: TRBV7-6
d_call: TRBD1
clone_size: few
j_call: TRBJ2-1
cdr3_aa: CASSPGTTGVDEQFF
cdr3_nt: TGTGCCAGCAGCCCTGGAACGACAGGGGTGGATGAGCAGTTCTTC

v_call: TRBV12-3/TRBV12-4
d_call: TRBD2
clone_size: few
j_call: TRBJ2-5
cdr3_aa: CASSFVAGASETQYF
cdr3_nt: TGTGCCAGCAGTTTCGTGGCGGGAGCATCAGAGACCCAGTACTTC

v_call: TRBV20-1
d_call: TRBD1
clone_size: -
j_call: TRBJ2-1
cdr3_aa: CSAKTGVGIEQFF
cdr3_nt: TGCAGTGCTAAGACAGGGGTCGGGATTGAGCAGTTCTTC

v_call: TRBV6-6
d_call: TRBD2
clone_size: many
j_call: TRBJ2-1
cdr3_aa: CASSPSGGYNEQFF
cdr3_nt: TGTGCCAGCAGTCCTAGCGGGGGATACAATGAGCAGTTCTTC

v_call: TRBV12-3/TRBV12-4
d_call: -
clone_size: -
j_call: TRBJ2-1
cdr3_aa: CASSLGGYGGDEQFF
cdr3_nt: TGTGCCAGCAGTTTGGGGGGCTACGGAGGGGATGAGCAGTTCTTC

v_call: TRBV11-1
d_call: -
clone_size: -
j_call: TRBJ2-5
cdr3_aa: CASSPRTQVEETQYF
cdr3_nt: TGTGCCAGCAGCCCCCGGACCCAAGTGGAGGAGACCCAGTACTTC

v_call: TRBV10-3
d_call: TRBD2
clone_size: -
j_call: TRBJ2-5
cdr3_aa: CAISASESSGPQEPQYF
cdr3_nt: TGTGCCATCAGTGCGTCGGAATCTAGCGGACCACAAGAGCCCCAGTACTTC

v_call: TRBV5-1
d_call: TRBD2
clone_size: many
j_call: TRBJ2-7
cdr3_aa: CASKGSGAEQYF
cdr3_nt: TGCGCCAGCAAGGGTAGCGGGGCTGAGCAGTACTTC

v_call: TRBV6-5
d_call: -
clone_size: many
j_call: TRBJ1-4
cdr3_aa: CASSSSEKLFF
cdr3_nt: TGTGCCAGCAGTTCTAGTGAAAAACTGTTTTTT

v_call: TRBV20-1
d_call: -
clone_size: few
j_call: TRBJ1-6
cdr3_aa: CSAGHREEDSPLHF
cdr3_nt: TGCAGTGCTGGACACAGGGAGGAAGATTCACCCCTCCACTTT

v_call: TRBV7-9
d_call: -
clone_size: many
j_call: TRBJ2-7
cdr3_aa: CASSTTQGPYEQYF
cdr3_nt: TGTGCCAGCAGCACCACACAGGGCCCCTACGAGCAGTACTTC

v_call: TRBV6-5
d_call: -
clone_size: many
j_call: TRBJ2-7
cdr3_aa: CASSYAPEEGSYEQYF
cdr3_nt: TGTGCCAGCAGTTATGCGCCCGAGGAAGGGAGCTACGAGCAGTACTTC

v_call: TRBV20-1
d_call: -
clone_size: many
j_call: TRBJ1-5
cdr3_aa: CSAYGQNSNQPQHF
cdr3_nt: TGCAGTGCTTACGGACAGAATAGCAATCAGCCCCAGCATTTT

v_call: TRBV28
d_call: -
clone_size: -
j_call: TRBJ2-7
cdr3_aa: CAGSFSLYYEQYF
cdr3_nt: TGTGCCGGCAGTTTCTCCCTCTACTACGAGCAGTACTTC

v_call: TRBV5-5
d_call: -
clone_size: many
j_call: TRBJ2-6
cdr3_aa: CASSLTGIYSGANVLTF
cdr3_nt: TGTGCCAGCAGCTTGACAGGGATATACTCTGGGGCCAACGTCCTGACTTTC

v_call: TRBV6-2/TRBV6-3
d_call: -
clone_size: few
j_call: TRBJ1-2
cdr3_aa: CASGGGHYGYTF
cdr3_nt: TGTGCCAGCGGAGGAGGCCACTATGGCTACACCTTC

v_call: TRBV9
d_call: TRBD2
clone_size: few
j_call: TRBJ2-7
cdr3_aa: CASSREGTSYEQYF
cdr3_nt: TGTGCCAGCAGCAGGGAGGGGACCTCCTACGAGCAGTACTTC

v_call: TRBV15
d_call: -
clone_size: few
j_call: TRBJ2-2
cdr3_aa: CATSREGDSNTGELFF
cdr3_nt: TGTGCCACCAGCAGAGAAGGAGATTCGAACACCGGGGAGCTGTTTTTT

v_call: TRBV20-1
d_call: TRBD2
clone_size: -
j_call: TRBJ2-5
cdr3_aa: CSARGLAKETQYF
cdr3_nt: TGCAGTGCGCGGGGACTAGCGAAAGAGACCCAGTACTTC

v_call: TRBV12-3/TRBV12-4
d_call: -
clone_size: few
j_call: TRBJ1-6
cdr3_aa: CASREGPLNAHSPLHF
cdr3_nt: TGTGCCAGCAGGGAAGGACCCCTCAACGCGCATTCACCCCTCCACTTT

v_call: TRBV5-4
d_call: -
clone_size: many
j_call: TRBJ2-3
cdr3_aa: CASSSAGAGTDTQYF
cdr3_nt: TGTGCCAGCAGCTCGGCGGGGGCCGGCACAGATACGCAGTATTTT

v_call: TRBV2
d_call: TRBD1
clone_size: many
j_call: TRBJ2-5
cdr3_aa: CASSEGQGQETQYF
cdr3_nt: TGCGCCAGCAGCGAAGGACAGGGCCAAGAGACCCAGTACTTC

v_call: TRBV6-5
d_call: -
clone_size: many
j_call: TRBJ2-2
cdr3_aa: CASSYLNTGELFF
cdr3_nt: TGTGCCAGCAGTTACTTAAACACCGGGGAGCTGTTTTTT

v_call: TRBV7-3
d_call: -
clone_size: -
j_call: TRBJ2-2
cdr3_aa: CASSLGYGELFF
cdr3_nt: TGTGCCAGCAGCTTAGGCTACGGGGAGCTGTTTTTT

v_call: TRBV11-2
d_call: -
clone_size: few
j_call: TRBJ2-7
cdr3_aa: CASSYGPKPDYEQYF
cdr3_nt: TGTGCCAGCAGCTACGGACCGAAACCAGACTACGAGCAGTACTTC

v_call: TRBV19
d_call: -
clone_size: -
j_call: TRBJ2-1
cdr3_aa: CASSFTLPRNEQFF
cdr3_nt: TGTGCCAGTAGTTTCACTTTGCCGAGGAATGAGCAGTTCTTC

v_call: TRBV28
d_call: -
clone_size: few
j_call: TRBJ2-1
cdr3_aa: CASSLRDYNEQFF
cdr3_nt: TGTGCCAGCAGTTTAAGGGACTACAATGAGCAGTTCTTC

v_call: TRBV20-1
d_call: -
clone_size: few
j_call: TRBJ2-7
cdr3_aa: CSASSQGPFKQYF
cdr3_nt: TGCAGTGCTAGTTCCCAGGGTCCCTTCAAGCAGTACTTC

v_call: TRBV2
d_call: -
clone_size: many
j_call: TRBJ2-3
cdr3_aa: CASSDVRSDTQYF
cdr3_nt: TGTGCCAGCAGTGATGTCAGGTCAGATACGCAGTATTTT

v_call: TRBV27
d_call: TRBD2
clone_size: few
j_call: TRBJ2-7
cdr3_aa: CASSWRGGITSYEQYF
cdr3_nt: TGTGCCAGCAGTTGGCGGGGGGGGATCACCTCCTACGAGCAGTACTTC

v_call: TRBV10-2
d_call: -
clone_size: few
j_call: TRBJ2-2
cdr3_aa: CASSELEVSGELFF
cdr3_nt: TGCGCCAGCAGTGAGTTGGAGGTTTCCGGGGAGCTGTTTTTT

v_call: TRBV9
d_call: -
clone_size: -
j_call: TRBJ2-3
cdr3_aa: CASSVGGGTDTQCF
cdr3_nt: -

v_call: TRBV27
d_call: -
clone_size: many
j_call: TRBJ1-1
cdr3_aa: CASSPTRGATEAFF
cdr3_nt: TGTGCCAGCAGTCCCACGCGGGGTGCGACTGAAGCTTTCTTT

v_call: TRBV27
d_call: -
clone_size: few
j_call: TRBJ2-5
cdr3_aa: CASSSPMQGMGETQYF
cdr3_nt: TGTGCCAGCAGTTCCCCCATGCAAGGGATGGGGGAGACCCAGTACTTC

v_call: TRBV14
d_call: TRBD1
clone_size: once
j_call: TRBJ1-1
cdr3_aa: CASSRTTGTSTEALF
cdr3_nt: TGTGCCAGCAGCCGTACGACAGGGACGAGCACTGAAGCTCTCTTT

v_call: TRBV9
d_call: TRBD2
clone_size: -
j_call: TRBJ2-3
cdr3_aa: CASSAGGRGGDTQYF
cdr3_nt: TGTGCCAGCAGCGCAGGTGGCCGGGGGGGAGATACGCAGTATTTT

v_call: TRBV6-5
d_call: TRBD2
clone_size: many
j_call: TRBJ2-7
cdr3_aa: CASSYFAGDRYEQYF
cdr3_nt: TGTGCCAGCAGTTACTTCGCGGGGGATCGGTACGAGCAGTACTTC

v_call: TRBV5-4
d_call: TRBD1
clone_size: few
j_call: TRBJ1-3
cdr3_aa: CASTTGGQGNSGNTIYF
cdr3_nt: TGTGCCAGCACGACCGGGGGACAGGGCAACTCTGGAAACACCATATATTTT

v_call: TRBV15
d_call: TRBD1
clone_size: many
j_call: TRBJ2-4
cdr3_aa: CATSARDSANIQYF
cdr3_nt: TGTGCCACCAGCGCCCGGGACAGCGCGAACATTCAGTACTTC

v_call: TRBV12-3/TRBV12-4
d_call: TRBD2
clone_size: -
j_call: TRBJ2-3
cdr3_aa: CASSFYAGGETDTQYF
cdr3_nt: TGTGCCAGCAGTTTCTATGCGGGGGGCGAGACAGATACGCAGTATTTT

v_call: TRBV6-6
d_call: -
clone_size: -
j_call: TRBJ1-3
cdr3_aa: CASSYPGSGNTIYF
cdr3_nt: TGTGCCAGCAGTTACCCGGGGTCTGGAAACACCATATATTTT

v_call: TRBV2
d_call: -
clone_size: many
j_call: TRBJ2-3
cdr3_aa: CATTPRGQGPLLDTQYF
cdr3_nt: TGTGCCACCACTCCACGGGGGCAGGGGCCCTTGTTGGATACGCAGTATTTT

v_call: TRBV13
d_call: -
clone_size: few
j_call: TRBJ1-1
cdr3_aa: CASIGQQNTEAFF
cdr3_nt: TGTGCCAGCATCGGACAGCAGAACACTGAAGCTTTCTTT

v_call: TRBV7-9
d_call: -
clone_size: -
j_call: TRBJ1-2
cdr3_aa: CASRSPGPTPYGYTF
cdr3_nt: TGTGCCAGCAGGTCACCGGGGCCTACCCCCTATGGCTACACCTTC

v_call: TRBV10-1
d_call: -
clone_size: few
j_call: TRBJ2-3
cdr3_aa: CASSEIGVTDTQYF
cdr3_nt: TGCGCCAGCAGTGAGATTGGCGTGACAGATACGCAGTATTTT

v_call: TRBV2
d_call: -
clone_size: many
j_call: TRBJ2-3
cdr3_aa: CASSERTAITDTQYF
cdr3_nt: TGTGCCAGCAGTGAAAGGACAGCGATCACAGATACGCAGTATTTT